This T cell receptor beta chain came from a study of T-cell reconstitution after alpha-beta-depleted transplantation in children (dated by TCRdb to 2016 to 2018). Background for the entire study: Using TCR repertoire profiling, the study followed T-cell immune reconstitution in a quantitative way in children after TCRalphabeta/CD19-depleted allogeneic hematopoietic cell transplantation. General conclusions and limits of the study: Hyperexpanded clone frequencies declined over subsequent months; after one year, T-cell counts and TCRbeta diversity were mostly attributed to newly produced T cells. In some patients, high TCRbeta diversity at day 60 was attributed to recipient T cells and intrathymic progenitors that had survived conditioning. About two months after transplant, the apparently early recovery of alphabetaT-cell counts reportedly depended on just several hundred clones that had expanded rapidly and came from non-depleted graft cells.

To prepare the library, PCR was applied. The data were produced on an Illumina HiSeq 2500. To normalize quantification of the TCRbeta repertoire, the TCR libraries were built with molecular barcoding that relied on unique molecular identifiers. The raw public data were reprocessed by TCRdb itself: fastp quality trimming at Q25, MiXCR clonotype calling, in-frame beta chains only. Identical CDR3 protein sequences are pooled into one entry, listed with their most common genes and DNA. This sample has about a million distinct CDR3 sequences in its table, and about 29% of those were observed once. Under 30% of the sample rests with the top ten. With regard to this clonotype: It lacks a known antigen. It has no much larger one-base neighbor in the sample; base qualities were not kept.

In light of the paper, this sample's treatment or condition label describes: allogeneic hematopoietic cell transplantation with graft depleted of TCRalphabeta T cells and CD19 B cells. TCRalphabeta/CD19-depleted allogeneic hematopoietic cell grafts were given to the transplant recipients, all of whom were children. V is reduced by 2 bases and J by 4 bases, leaving a spacing of 11 bases between them. Sequences KGHSH (CDR1) and LQKENI (CDR2) are obtained from the germline V gene. From the cysteine up to the phenylalanine, the CDR3 has a length of 15 residues. Only CDR3 DNA is held: 45 bases, read in frame from base 1.

This sequence uses TRBV18 and TRBJ2-2, with no confidently assigned D gene. Sequenced here: PBMCs, mostly from graft donor cells, sampled 360 days after TCRalphabeta/CD19-depleted stem cell transplant. The receptor's source is a boy under three years old who had a stem cell transplant for SCID, so the T cells may come from the graft donor. The encoded CDR3 is CASSPWQVGTGELFF. The DNA sequence is given as TGTGCCAGCTCACCATGGCAGGTCGGCACCGGGGAGCTGTTTTTT. This CDR3, with the reference TRBV18 and TRBJ2-2 proteins standing in past its ends, gives the full variable domain NAGVMQNPRHLVRRRGQEARLRCSPMKGHSHVYWYRQLPEEGLKFMVYLQKENIIDESGMPKERFSAEFPKEGPSILRIQQVVRGDSAAYFCASSPWQVGTGELFFGEGSRLTVL.